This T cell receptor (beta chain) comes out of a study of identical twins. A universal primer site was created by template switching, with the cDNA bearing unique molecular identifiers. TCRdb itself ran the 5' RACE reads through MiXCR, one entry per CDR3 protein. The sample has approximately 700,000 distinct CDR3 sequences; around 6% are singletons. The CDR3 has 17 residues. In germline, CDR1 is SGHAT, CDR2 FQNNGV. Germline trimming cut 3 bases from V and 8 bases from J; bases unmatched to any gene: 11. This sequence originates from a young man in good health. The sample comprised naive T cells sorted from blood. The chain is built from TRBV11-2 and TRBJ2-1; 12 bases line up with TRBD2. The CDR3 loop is CASSFPTSGSRPDEQFF. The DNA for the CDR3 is TGTGCCAGCAGCTTTCCGACTAGCGGGAGCCGCCCCGATGAGCAGTTCTTC.